Each of the 25 T cell receptor beta chains below was sequenced from the same sample in a study of T-cell memory formation after mild COVID-19. TCRdb analysed the 5' RACE reads with MiXCR anew, one entry per CDR3 protein. The top ten clones hold around 28% of a sample with about 140,000 distinct CDR3 sequences, 13% to 15% of them seen once. Source material: PBMCs or a T cell subset sorted from them (not recorded which). The receptors originated from an adult woman who had mild COVID-19 (a few samples of this study predate the infection). Cell type and time point are not known.

This clonotype was recorded many times. The chain uses TRBV12-3 or TRBV12-4 and TRBJ2-7; 7 bases align to TRBD1. This CDR3 has 15 amino acids. With 4 bases clipped from V and 4 bases from J, the junction kept 10 bases outside the gene matches. In DNA, the CDR3 is TGTGCCAGCAGTTCGACCGGGACAGCACGTTACGAGCAGTACTTC. Protein: CASSSTGTARYEQYF.

V is TRBV12-3 or TRBV12-4 and J is TRBJ2-5; 11 nucleotides match TRBD1. With V trimmed by 7 bases and J by 5 bases, 9 bases remained unmatched. CDR3 size: 15 residues. Written as DNA, the CDR3 is TGTGCCAGCACTTGGGGGACAGGGGGGATGGAGACCCAGTACTTC. Amino acid sequence: CASTWGTGGMETQYF.

This clonotype was counted a few times. The CDR3 reads CASSLGLGSVYGYTF. CDR3 sequence (DNA): TGTGCCAGCAGCTTAGGCCTCGGGAGCGTCTATGGCTACACCTTC. The rearrangement uses TRBV13 and TRBJ1-2; no clear D. V lost 0 bases and J lost 4, with 12 bases in between. The CDR3 has 15 amino acids. Germline V gives CDR1 PRHDT, CDR2 FYEKMQ (reference sequence).

V and J are TRBV6-5 and TRBJ1-1; D unresolved. With 0 bases removed from V and 3 bases from J, the gap between germline ends came to 5 bases. Germline V gene sequence: CDR1 MNHEY, CDR2 SVGAGI. The CDR3 is 13 amino acids. The CDR3 DNA sequence: TGTGCCAGCAGTTACTCTCGGGACACTGAAGCTTTCTTT. Protein: CASSYSRDTEAFF.

This clonotype was observed a handful of times. This rearrangement joins TRBV19 to TRBJ2-7; D might be TRBD1 (6 bases). This CDR3 spans 13 amino acids. The V end lost 10 bases, the J end lost 5 bases, and 18 bases lay between the germline ends. The germline gives CDR1 LNHDA, CDR2 SQIVND (reference sequence). The CDR3 region is CATSPLTGNEQYF. CDR3 bases: TGTGCCACCTCCCCGCTGACAGGCAACGAGCAGTACTTC.

V gene TRBV24-1 combines with J gene TRBJ2-1; TRBD2 agrees at 10 bases. Germline lookup yields CDR1 KGHDR and CDR2 SFDVKD. This CDR3 is 15 amino acids long. Trimming removed 6 bases from V and 6 bases from J; junction bases left unmatched: 7. The CDR3 nucleotides are TGTGCCACCAGTCTCGGGACTAGCGCCTTCAATGAGCAGTTCTTC. Translating it yields CATSLGTSAFNEQFF.

The chain carries TRBV5-8 and TRBJ2-7; D gene ambiguous. This CDR3 contains 12 residues. Germline V gives CDR1 SGHTS, CDR2 YDEGEE. Trimming left V 0 bases short and J 4 bases short, with 5 bases between. The CDR3 loop is CASSLEHYEQYF. The DNA of the CDR3 is TGTGCCAGCAGCTTGGAACATTACGAGCAGTACTTC. The whole variable domain, remainder taken from reference TRBV5-8 and TRBJ2-7, is EAGVTQSPTHLIKTRGQQATLRCSPISGHTSVYWYQQALGLGLQFLLWYDEGEERNRGNFPPRFSGRQFPNYSSELNVNALELEDSALYLCASSLEHYEQYFGPGTRLTVT.

This clonotype was observed a handful of times. This CDR3 reads CASSLTGEPYEQYF. DNA of the CDR3: TGCGCCAGCAGCTTGACAGGGGAGCCCTACGAGCAGTACTTC. The gene calls are TRBV5-1 and TRBJ2-7, with 7 bases that match TRBD1. Germline V gene lookup returns CDR1 SGHRS and CDR2 YFSETQ. The CDR3 runs to 14 residues. V lost 1 base to trimming and J lost 2 bases; unmatched junction nucleotides: 3.

With regard to this clonotype: A read error may be the cause here, since a much bigger clone is one base away. The chain is built from TRBV19 and TRBJ2-1; 7 bases map to TRBD2. This CDR3 is 16 amino acids long. Germline V gene data show CDR1 as LNHDA and CDR2 as SQIVND (reference sequence). Trimming cost V 3 bases and J 1 base; bases outside gene matches: 6. The chain's CDR3 is CASSIASSGSYNEQFF. Here the CDR3 DNA reads TGTGCCAGTAGTATCGCGTCTAGCGGATCCTACAATGAGCAGTTCTTC.

The gene calls are TRBV12-3 or TRBV12-4 and TRBJ2-7, with 7 bases aligning to TRBD1. J gave up 1 base and V 2 bases, and 8 bases lay outside the gene matches. This CDR3 comprises 16 residues. The CDR3 reads CASSLSSDRRSYEQYF. The CDR3 DNA follows: TGTGCCAGCAGTTTATCATCGGACAGGAGATCCTACGAGCAGTACTTC.

The chain has TRBV12-3 or TRBV12-4 and TRBJ2-5, with a possible D match to TRBD2 (6 bases). V lost 5 bases and J 2 bases, leaving 12 bases between the germline ends. The CDR3 is 14 amino acids. CDR3 loop: CASSPRLGQETQYF. The CDR3 nucleotides are TGTGCCAGCAGTCCGAGACTAGGGCAAGAGACCCAGTACTTC.

This chain uses TRBV24-1 with TRBJ2-1; the D is unclear. Germline lookup yields CDR1 KGHDR and CDR2 SFDVKD. Trimming cost V 0 bases and J 8 bases, with 10 bases left between them. The CDR3 consists of 14 residues. CDR3 DNA: TGTGCCACCAGTGATTTGCTGAGTTTCGATGAGCAGTTCTTC. Translating gives CATSDLLSFDEQFF.

The J gene is TRBJ2-7, the V gene TRBV13; 8 nucleotides agree with TRBD1. The CDR3 spans 16 residues. The germline CDR1 and CDR2 sequences are PRHDT and FYEKMQ (reference sequence). The V segment lost 3 bases and the J segment 4 bases; nucleotides outside the gene matches: 11. CDR3 nucleotide sequence: TGTGCCAGCAGCTTGACCCTGGACAGGGTGAGGTACGAGCAGTACTTC. The encoded protein is CASSLTLDRVRYEQYF.

V usage is TRBV9 and J usage is TRBJ1-6, with unresolved D. The germline V gene has CDR1 SGDLS and CDR2 YYNGEE. V lost 3 bases and J lost 5, with 18 bases in between. The CDR3 is 17 residues long. In DNA, the CDR3 is TGTGCCAGCAGCGCCGGAGACATGCTTAGTGATAATTCACCCCTCCACTTT. This encodes CASSAGDMLSDNSPLHF.

There are a few counts of this clonotype. The V call is TRBV5-1, the J call TRBJ2-2; D not resolved. V lost 0 bases to trimming and J lost 4 bases, with 13 bases between them. The CDR3 extends over 16 amino acids. Germline V gene lookup returns CDR1 SGHRS and CDR2 YFSETQ. CDR3 amino acids: CASSLVGTSRTGELFF. CDR3 nucleotides: TGCGCCAGCAGCTTGGTTGGTACCTCCCGCACCGGGGAGCTGTTTTTT.

CDR3 protein: CASSLRSSVMVEQYF. The CDR3 DNA follows: TGTGCCAGCAGTTTAAGGTCTAGTGTAATGGTGGAGCAGTACTTC. The chain links TRBV27 to TRBJ2-7, with D uncertain. This CDR3 is built from 15 residues. The germline gives CDR1 MNHEY, CDR2 SMNVEV (reference sequence). V shed 2 bases and J shed 7 bases, with 18 bases lying between them.

The DNA of the CDR3 is TGCGCCAGCAGCCCCGGCGATGGGGCCCTCACAGATACGCAGTATTTT. It codes for CASSPGDGALTDTQYF. V is TRBV5-1 and J is TRBJ2-3, with D possibly TRBD1 on 5 matching bases. Trimming shortened V by 4 bases and J by 2 bases, and 17 bases separated the two germline ends. Per germline, CDR1 SGHRS and CDR2 YFSETQ. The CDR3 loop spans 16 amino acids. Drawing the rest from reference TRBV5-1 and TRBJ2-3, the complete variable domain is KAGVTQTPRYLIKTRGQQVTLSCSPISGHRSVSWYQQTPGQGLQFLFEYFSETQRNKGNFPGRFSGRQFSNSRSEMNVSTLELGDSALYLCASSPGDGALTDTQYFGPGTRLTVL.

This clonotype has at least ten counts. The chain uses TRBV7-9 and TRBJ2-7, with D uncertain. The CDR3 loop spans 12 amino acids. Trimming shortened V by 1 base and J by 1 base, and 2 bases separated the two germline ends. Germline lookup yields CDR1 SEHNR and CDR2 FQNEAQ (reference sequence). The CDR3 sequence is CASSLVSYEQYF. The CDR3 DNA sequence: TGTGCCAGCAGCTTAGTATCCTACGAGCAGTACTTC.

This sequence joins TRBV4-3 and TRBJ2-1, with D possibly matching TRBD2 (6 bases). This CDR3 is 17 amino acids long. Germline CDR1 is LGHNA and CDR2 is YSLEER. The V end lost 1 base, the J end lost 5 bases, and 18 bases lay between the germline ends. The CDR3 loop is CASSQGPRGTANNEQFF. CDR3 bases: TGCGCCAGCAGCCAAGGGCCCCGCGGGACGGCGAACAATGAGCAGTTCTTC.

V usage is TRBV7-9 and J usage is TRBJ1-2; 10 bases agree with TRBD1. Germline CDR1 and CDR2: SEHNR and FQNEAQ (reference sequence). This CDR3 comprises 16 residues. With V trimmed by 4 bases and J by 6 bases, 11 bases remained unmatched. The DNA for the CDR3 is TGTGCCAGCAGCTCCCCGGACAGGGGGACTTCGCATGGCTACACCTTC. Encoded protein: CASSSPDRGTSHGYTF.

This clonotype was recorded a few times. This chain uses TRBV29-1 with TRBJ2-2; D is undetermined. Trimming shortened V by 5 bases and J by 7 bases, and 11 bases separated the two germline ends. This CDR3 has 12 amino acids. The germline CDR1 and CDR2 sequences are SQVTM and ANQGSEA. CDR3 sequence: CSVPAGDGELFF. DNA of the CDR3: TGCAGCGTTCCCGCTGGGGACGGGGAGCTGTTTTTT.

This clonotype was seen many times. The chain combines TRBV7-9 with TRBJ1-1; D is uncertain. CDR1 is SEHNR, CDR2 FQNEAQ, per germline (reference sequence). Trimming took 2 bases from V and 3 from J, leaving 7 bases between them. This CDR3 contains 13 residues. CDR3 protein: CASSLSWDTEAFF. DNA for the CDR3: TGTGCCAGCAGCTTATCCTGGGACACTGAAGCTTTCTTT.

This clonotype was seen repeatedly, ten times or more. This chain joins TRBV5-1 and TRBJ2-1; possibly TRBD2 for D (5 bases). The V gene's germline CDR1 is SGHRS and CDR2 YFSETQ. The CDR3 has 15 amino acids. The V end lost 4 bases, the J end lost 2 bases, and 13 bases lay between the germline ends. The CDR3 region has the DNA TGCGCCAGCAGCGAACTCATGGGAGCCTACAATGAGCAGTTCTTC. Protein: CASSELMGAYNEQFF.

This chain connects TRBV11-3 to TRBJ2-1; D may be TRBD2 (6 bases). V lost 4 bases and J 10 bases, leaving 11 bases between the germline ends. This CDR3 has 12 amino acids. Per the germline V gene, CDR1 is SGHNT and CDR2 is YENEEA. This chain's CDR3 is CASSSRDSEQFF. The CDR3 coding sequence is TGTGCCAGCAGCTCCCGGGACTCCGAGCAGTTCTTC.

The chain uses TRBV10-3 and TRBJ1-2; D might be TRBD1 (5 bases). The CDR3 totals 14 residues. Trimming pared 3 bases from V and 8 bases from J, leaving 16 bases between. Per germline, CDR1 ENHRY and CDR2 SYGVKD. The CDR3 protein is CAISDAGPPGGYTF. CDR3 bases: TGTGCCATCAGTGACGCGGGACCTCCGGGAGGCTACACCTTC.